One sample yielded the 20 T cell receptor beta chains listed below, sequenced in a study of T cell responses to AZD1222 COVID-19 vaccine. The protocol was immunoSEQ multiplex PCR, while the TCRdb copy is restricted to in-frame clones and leaves out a portion. The data show roughly 130,000 clones, about 90% seen once. The sequencing used peripheral blood, collected on day 0 of MenACWY control vaccination. Every receptor here comes from an adult in good health.

The chain uses TRBV13 and TRBJ2-7; 9 bases are a match to TRBD2. CDR3 length: 14 residues. V lost 5 bases, J lost 2 bases, and 4 bases stayed unmatched. The germline V gene encodes CDR1 PRHDT and CDR2 FYEKMQ (reference sequence). The CDR3 DNA reads TGTGCCAGCAGCACTAGCGGGTCGACCTACGAGCAGTACTTC. Its translation is CASSTSGSTYEQYF.

This chain links TRBV27 with TRBJ2-3; 11 bases fit TRBD2. The CDR3 consists of 19 residues. Germline CDR1 reads MNHEY; CDR2 reads SMNVEV (reference sequence). V lost 2 bases to trimming and J lost 0 bases; unmatched junction nucleotides: 10. CDR3 DNA: TGTGCCAGCAGTTTAGTTCTAGCGGGAGGAGGGACTAGCACAGATACGCAGTATTTT. As protein: CASSLVLAGGGTSTDTQYF.

With regard to this clone: Germline and junction disagree at one end, which may indicate a read error. The V and J genes are TRBV28 and TRBJ2-2; TRBD2 aligns across 16 bases. Germline lookup yields CDR1 MDHEN and CDR2 SYDVKM. The CDR3 extends over 13 amino acids. CDR3 sequence (DNA): TGTGCCAGCAGGGGACTAGCGGGAGGGGGGCTGTTTTTT. Translated, it gives CASRGLAGGGLFF. Filled out from reference TRBV28 and TRBJ2-2, the complete variable domain reads DVKVTQSSRYLVKRTGEKVFLECVQDMDHENMFWYRQDPGLGLRLIYFSYDVKMKEKGDIPEGYSVSREKKERFSLILESASTNQTSMYLCASRGLAGGGLFFGEGSRLTVL.

The chain couples TRBV5-6 to TRBJ1-3; no definite D call. Germline V gives CDR1 SGHDT, CDR2 YYEEEE. The CDR3 sequence is 14 residues long. With 2 bases removed from V and 1 base from J, the gap between germline ends came to 7 bases. The CDR3 reads CASSLRGSGNTIYF. Here the CDR3 DNA reads TGTGCCAGCAGCTTACGGGGTTCTGGAAACACCATATATTTT.

The gene calls are TRBV29-1 and TRBJ1-2; D possibly corresponds to TRBD1 (5 bases). Trimming took 4 bases from V and 4 from J, leaving 13 bases between them. Per germline, CDR1 SQVTM and CDR2 ANQGSEA. The CDR3 extends over 13 amino acids. This chain's CDR3 is CSVAGDLVYGYTF. CDR3 coding DNA: TGCAGCGTTGCGGGGGATTTGGTCTATGGCTACACCTTC.

The CDR3 reads CASSPLDGQGKETQYF. As DNA, the CDR3 is TGTGCCAGCAGCCCGCTCGACGGACAGGGAAAAGAGACCCAGTACTTC. V is TRBV3-1 (or the pseudogene TRBV3-2) and J is TRBJ2-5, with 8 bases that match TRBD1. J lost 3 bases, V lost 4 bases, and 10 bases had no gene match. The germline CDR1 and CDR2 sequences are LGHDT and YNNKEL (reference sequence). CDR3 size: 16 residues.

The chain's CDR3 is CASSTGRTNYEQYF. The DNA for the CDR3 is TGTGCCAGCAGTACGGGCCGCACCAACTACGAGCAGTACTTC. The chain carries TRBV6-5 and TRBJ2-7; D unclear. Germline values: CDR1 MNHEY, CDR2 SVGAGI. The CDR3 sequence is 14 residues long. Trimming left V 5 bases short and J 3 bases short, with 14 bases between.

The chain has TRBV18 and TRBJ2-1, with 12 bases aligning to TRBD2. CDR3 size: 17 residues. CDR1 is KGHSH and CDR2 is LQKENI in the germline V gene. The V and J ends lost 0 bases and 7 bases, in that order; junction bases with no gene match: 7. This chain's CDR3 is CASSPPGLAGGQNEQFF. In DNA form, the CDR3 reads TGTGCCAGCTCACCACCGGGCCTAGCGGGAGGGCAGAATGAGCAGTTCTTC.

This rearrangement joins TRBV18 to TRBJ1-4, with a possible D match to TRBD1 (5 bases). The germline V and J ends were trimmed by 0 bases and 4 bases, with 12 bases remaining between them. There are 16 residues in the CDR3. Germline loops: CDR1 KGHSH, CDR2 LQKENI. CDR3: CASSPPGARLNEKLFF. Here the CDR3 DNA reads TGTGCCAGCTCACCACCAGGGGCGCGGCTTAATGAAAAACTGTTTTTT.

The chain links TRBV28 to TRBJ2-7; D may correspond to TRBD1 or TRBD2 (5 bases each). V was pared by 6 bases and J by 0 bases, with 18 bases between. The CDR3 contains 16 residues. Germline V gene sequence: CDR1 MDHEN, CDR2 SYDVKM. The CDR3 DNA reads as TGTGCCAGCAGCTTTGCCGGGACGGTGAGCTCCTACGAGCAGTACTTC. This gives the protein CASSFAGTVSSYEQYF.

This sequence joins TRBV10-1 and TRBJ2-1, with 10 bases aligning to TRBD2. CDR1 and CDR2 from the germline V gene are WNHNN and SYGVQD (reference sequence). This CDR3 has 14 residues. Trimming cost V 5 bases and J 7 bases; bases outside gene matches: 5. CDR3 bases: TGCGCCAGCAGTCGGACTAGCGGCGGGAATGAGCAGTTCTTC. Its translation is CASSRTSGGNEQFF.

The J gene is TRBJ2-2, the V gene TRBV5-1; the match to TRBD2 covers 15 bases. After removal of 4 bases from V and 4 bases from J, the junction contained 8 bases not matched to a gene. CDR3 length equals 18 residues. CDR1 and CDR2 from the germline V gene are SGHRS and YFSETQ. The CDR3 DNA sequence: TGCGCCAGCAGCCCAGGACTAGCGGGAGGGCCTGTCACCGGGGAGCTGTTTTTT. Translation gives CASSPGLAGGPVTGELFF.

The chain links TRBV19 to TRBJ2-2; TRBD2 agrees at 7 bases. This CDR3 is 15 amino acids long. CDR1 and CDR2 from the germline V gene are LNHDA and SQIVND (reference sequence). Germline trimming cut 4 bases from V and 6 bases from J; bases unmatched to any gene: 8. The CDR3 spells CASSTRLAPPGELFF. CDR3 bases: TGTGCCAGTAGTACACGACTAGCTCCCCCCGGGGAGCTGTTTTTT. Full variable domain (missing parts from reference TRBV19 and TRBJ2-2): DGGITQSPKYLFRKEGQNVTLSCEQNLNHDAMYWYRQDPGQGLRLIYYSQIVNDFQKGDIAEGYSVSREKKESFPLTVTSAQKNPTAFYLCASSTRLAPPGELFFGEGSRLTVL.

This sequence joins TRBV7-3 and TRBJ2-5; D might be TRBD2 (6 bases). CDR3 length: 13 residues. Germline CDR1 reads SGHTA; CDR2 reads FQGTGA. V was shortened by 5 bases and J by 1 base, with 8 bases between the two germline ends. CDR3 nucleotides: TGTGCCAGCAGCATGACTAGCCAAGAGACCCAGTACTTC. Protein: CASSMTSQETQYF.

The chain couples TRBV2 to TRBJ2-2, with D tentatively TRBD1 (5 bases). The length of the CDR3 is 13 residues. Germline CDR1 SNHLY, CDR2 FYNNEI. Trimming left V 3 bases short and J 6 bases short, with 8 bases between. CDR3 nucleotides: TGTGCCAGCAGTGATAGGGGCTCCGGGGAGCTGTTTTTT. Encoded protein: CASSDRGSGELFF.

The CDR3 DNA reads as TGTGCCACCAGTGATGTCGACAGGATCTATGGCTACACCTTC. Translation: CATSDVDRIYGYTF. The gene calls are TRBV24-1 and TRBJ1-2; TRBD1 might be the D (6 bases). Per germline, CDR1 KGHDR and CDR2 SFDVKD. The CDR3 runs to 14 residues. V lost 3 bases and J lost 4, with 11 bases in between.

The genes are TRBV3-1 (or the pseudogene TRBV3-2) and TRBJ2-1; 12 nucleotides align to TRBD2. Looked up from germline, CDR1 is LGHDT and CDR2 is YNNKEL (reference sequence). V shed 6 bases and J 4 bases; nucleotides not matched to a gene: 4. The CDR3 is 15 amino acids. The CDR3 region is CASRAGLAGYNEQFF. The CDR3 nucleotides are TGTGCCAGCAGAGCAGGACTAGCGGGATACAATGAGCAGTTCTTC.

V gene TRBV27 combines with J gene TRBJ2-3; the match to TRBD1 covers 8 bases. V lost 0 bases and J lost 5; bases outside the gene matches: 7. Germline CDR1 reads MNHEY; CDR2 reads SMNVEV (reference sequence). CDR3 length equals 16 residues. CDR3 amino acids: CASSLSGRGRVDTQYF. The CDR3 DNA sequence: TGTGCCAGCAGTTTATCGGGCAGGGGGCGCGTAGATACGCAGTATTTT.

The gene calls are TRBV12-3 or TRBV12-4 and TRBJ1-2, with 8 positions matching TRBD1. The CDR3 runs 13 residues. V lost 5 bases to trimming and J lost 9 bases; unmatched junction nucleotides: 8. The CDR3 sequence: CASSPTGGVSYTF. The CDR3 DNA sequence: TGTGCCAGCAGTCCTACAGGGGGGGTAAGCTACACCTTC.

This clone was detected a few times. This chain connects TRBV3-1 (or the pseudogene TRBV3-2) to TRBJ2-7, with D possibly being TRBD1 (6 bases). There are 12 residues in the CDR3. Germline V gene data show CDR1 as LGHDT and CDR2 as YNNKEL (reference sequence). Trimming removed 4 bases at V and 2 bases at J, with 6 bases between. CDR3 in DNA: TGTGCCAGCAGCCCAGGGGCCTACGAGCAGTACTTC. Its protein is CASSPGAYEQYF.